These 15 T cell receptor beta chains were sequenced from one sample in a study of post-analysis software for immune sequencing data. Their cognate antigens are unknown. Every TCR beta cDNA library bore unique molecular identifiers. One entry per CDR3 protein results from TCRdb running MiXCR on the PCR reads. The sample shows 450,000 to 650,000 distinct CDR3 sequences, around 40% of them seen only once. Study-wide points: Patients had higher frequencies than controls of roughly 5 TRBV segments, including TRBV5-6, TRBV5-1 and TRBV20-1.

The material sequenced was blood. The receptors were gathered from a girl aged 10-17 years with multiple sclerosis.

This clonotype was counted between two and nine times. For the CDR3, the DNA is TGCAGCGCTGGGACTAGCGTTGGGGGGGAGCTGTTTTTT. Its translation: CSAGTSVGGELFF. J is TRBJ2-2 and V is TRBV29-1; 10 bases agree with TRBD2. The CDR3 covers 13 residues. Germline trimming cut 7 bases from V and 8 bases from J; bases unmatched to any gene: 7. CDR1 is SQVTM, CDR2 ANQGSEA, per germline.

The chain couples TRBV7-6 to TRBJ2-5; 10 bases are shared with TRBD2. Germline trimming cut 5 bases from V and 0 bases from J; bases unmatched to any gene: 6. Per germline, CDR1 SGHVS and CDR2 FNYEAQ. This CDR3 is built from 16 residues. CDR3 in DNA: TGTGCCAGCAGCCCCGGACTAGCGGATAACCAAGAGACCCAGTACTTC. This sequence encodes CASSPGLADNQETQYF. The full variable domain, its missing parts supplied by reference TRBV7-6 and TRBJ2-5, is GAGVSQSPRYKVTKRGQDVALRCDPISGHVSLYWYRQALGQGPEFLTYFNYEAQQDKSGLPNDRFSAERPEGSISTLTIQRTEQRDSAMYRCASSPGLADNQETQYFGPGTRLLVL.

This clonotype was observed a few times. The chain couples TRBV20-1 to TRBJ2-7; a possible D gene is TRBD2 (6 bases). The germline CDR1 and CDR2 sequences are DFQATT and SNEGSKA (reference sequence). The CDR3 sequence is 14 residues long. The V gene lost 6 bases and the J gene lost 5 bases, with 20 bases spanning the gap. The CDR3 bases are TGCAGTGCCAACTCGGGACTCGGAAGGGACGAGCAGTACTTC. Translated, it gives CSANSGLGRDEQYF.

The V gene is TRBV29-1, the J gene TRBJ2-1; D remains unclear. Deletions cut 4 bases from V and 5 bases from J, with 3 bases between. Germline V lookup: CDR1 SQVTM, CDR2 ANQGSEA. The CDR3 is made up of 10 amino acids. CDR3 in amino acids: CSVGNNEQFF. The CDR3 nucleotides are TGCAGCGTTGGGAACAATGAGCAGTTCTTC.

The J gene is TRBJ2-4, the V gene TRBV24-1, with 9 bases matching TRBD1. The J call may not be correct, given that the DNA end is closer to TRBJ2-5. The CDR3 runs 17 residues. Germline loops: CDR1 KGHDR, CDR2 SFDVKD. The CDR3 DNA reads TGTGCCACCAGTGATTTGGGCTCGAGACAGGGGGGCGAGACCCAGTACTTC. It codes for CATSDLGSRQGGETQYF.

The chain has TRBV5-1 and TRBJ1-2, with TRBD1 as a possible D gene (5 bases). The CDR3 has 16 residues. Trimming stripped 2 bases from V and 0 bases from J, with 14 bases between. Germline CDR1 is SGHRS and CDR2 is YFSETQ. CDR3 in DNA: TGCGCCAGCAGCTTTGGGGACCCCTACCCTAACTATGGCTACACCTTC. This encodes CASSFGDPYPNYGYTF.

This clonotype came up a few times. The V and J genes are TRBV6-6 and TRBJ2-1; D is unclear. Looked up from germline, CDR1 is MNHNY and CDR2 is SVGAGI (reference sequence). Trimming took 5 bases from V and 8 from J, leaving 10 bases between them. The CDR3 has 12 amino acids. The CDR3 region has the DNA TGTGCCAGCAGTCGGTACCAAGATGAGCAGTTCTTC. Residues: CASSRYQDEQFF.

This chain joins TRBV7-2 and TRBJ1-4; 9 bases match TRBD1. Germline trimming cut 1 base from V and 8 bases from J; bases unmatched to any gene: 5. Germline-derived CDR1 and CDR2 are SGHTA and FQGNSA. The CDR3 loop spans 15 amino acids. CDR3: CASSLGDRDLEKLFF. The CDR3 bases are TGTGCCAGCAGCTTAGGGGACAGGGACTTGGAAAAACTGTTTTTT. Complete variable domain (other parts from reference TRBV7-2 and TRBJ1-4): GAGVSQSPSNKVTEKGKDVELRCDPISGHTALYWYRQSLGQGLEFLIYFQGNSAPDKSGLPSDRFSAERTGGSVSTLTIQRTQQEDSAVYLCASSLGDRDLEKLFFGSGTQLSVL.

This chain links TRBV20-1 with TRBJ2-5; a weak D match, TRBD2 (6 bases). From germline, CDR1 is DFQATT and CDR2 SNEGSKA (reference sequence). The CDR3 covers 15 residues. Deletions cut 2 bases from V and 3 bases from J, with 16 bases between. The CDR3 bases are TGCAGTGCTAGAAATCATCTGTGGGGGGAAGAGACCCAGTACTTC. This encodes CSARNHLWGEETQYF.

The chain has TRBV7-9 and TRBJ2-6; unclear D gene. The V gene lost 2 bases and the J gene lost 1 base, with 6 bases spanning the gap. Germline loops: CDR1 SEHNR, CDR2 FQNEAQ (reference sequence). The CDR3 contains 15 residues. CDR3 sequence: CASSLLYSGANVLTF. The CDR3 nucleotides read TGTGCCAGCAGCTTATTGTATTCTGGGGCCAACGTCCTGACTTTC.

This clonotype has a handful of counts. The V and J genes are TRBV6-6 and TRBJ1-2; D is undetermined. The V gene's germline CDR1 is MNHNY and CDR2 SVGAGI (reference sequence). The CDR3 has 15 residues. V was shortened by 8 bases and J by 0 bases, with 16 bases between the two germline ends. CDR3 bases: TGTGCCAGCCAGACCGAAGACCGCACTAACTATGGCTACACCTTC. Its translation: CASQTEDRTNYGYTF.

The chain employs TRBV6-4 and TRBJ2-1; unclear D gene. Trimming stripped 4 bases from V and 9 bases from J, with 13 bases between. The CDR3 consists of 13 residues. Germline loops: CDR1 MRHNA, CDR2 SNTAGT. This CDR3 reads CASSASWGGEQFF. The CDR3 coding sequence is TGTGCCAGCAGTGCCTCCTGGGGTGGTGAGCAGTTCTTC.

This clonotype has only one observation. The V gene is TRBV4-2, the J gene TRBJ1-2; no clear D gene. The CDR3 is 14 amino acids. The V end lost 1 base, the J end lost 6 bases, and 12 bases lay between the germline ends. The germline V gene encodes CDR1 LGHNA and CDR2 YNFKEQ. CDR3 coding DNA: TGTGCCAGCAGCCAAGGAGGACGGACCCATGGCTACACCTTC. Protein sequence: CASSQGGRTHGYTF.

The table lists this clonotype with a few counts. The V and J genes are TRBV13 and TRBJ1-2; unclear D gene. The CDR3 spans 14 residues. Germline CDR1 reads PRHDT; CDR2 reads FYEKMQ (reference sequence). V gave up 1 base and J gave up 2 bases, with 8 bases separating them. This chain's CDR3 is CASSLDKANYGYTF. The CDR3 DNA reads TGTGCCAGCAGCTTAGACAAGGCGAACTATGGCTACACCTTC.

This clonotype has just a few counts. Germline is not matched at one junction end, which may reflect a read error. The CDR3 DNA reads TGCAGTGCTAGAGAGACGGGGGGGAGCTCCTACAACGAGCAGTTCTTC. This sequence encodes CSARETGGSSYNEQFF. This chain joins TRBV20-1 and TRBJ2-1; 8 nucleotides align to TRBD2. Germline CDR1 reads DFQATT; CDR2 reads SNEGSKA (reference sequence). The CDR3 contains 16 residues.